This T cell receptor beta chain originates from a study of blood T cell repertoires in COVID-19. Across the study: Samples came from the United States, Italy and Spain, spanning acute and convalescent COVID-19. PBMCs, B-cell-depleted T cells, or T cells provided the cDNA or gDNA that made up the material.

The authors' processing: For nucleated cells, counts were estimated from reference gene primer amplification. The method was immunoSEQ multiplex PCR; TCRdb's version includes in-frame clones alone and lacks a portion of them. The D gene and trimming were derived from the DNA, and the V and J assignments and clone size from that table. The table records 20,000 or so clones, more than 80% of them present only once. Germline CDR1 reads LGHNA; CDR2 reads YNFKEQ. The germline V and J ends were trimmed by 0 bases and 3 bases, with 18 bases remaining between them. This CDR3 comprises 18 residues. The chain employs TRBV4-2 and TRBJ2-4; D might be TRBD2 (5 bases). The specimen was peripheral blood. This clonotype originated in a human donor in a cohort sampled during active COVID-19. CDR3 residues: CASSQDWAIPEGKNIQYF. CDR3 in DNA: TGTGCCAGCAGCCAAGATTGGGCAATTCCCGAGGGCAAAAACATTCAGTACTTC.